This TCR beta chain appears in the sequencing data of a study of T cell repertoires in cytomegalovirus infection. TCRdb reanalysed the reads using MiXCR and keeps one entry per CDR3 protein. The sample includes roughly 310,000 distinct CDR3 sequences, 15% to 20% seen only once; the top ten take more than 10%. The CDR3 contains 14 residues. The V end lost 4 bases, the J end lost 12 bases, and 19 bases lay between the germline ends. CDR1 SNHLY and CDR2 FYNNEI come from the germline V gene. The receptor comes from a human donor in good health (CMV status not recorded). Some clones in this sample may be carry-over from other donors' samples. Sequenced material: PBMCs. The chain links TRBV2 to TRBJ2-1; D unresolved. In nucleotides, the CDR3 is TGTGCCAGCAGTGTACGCATGGGAAGTAGTGGGCAGTTCTTC. It is translated as CASSVRMGSSGQFF.